This record looks at one T cell receptor beta chain sequence and its context. Germline V gene sequence: CDR1 SGHTA, CDR2 FQGTGA. The CDR3 loop spans 12 amino acids. The V gene lost 5 bases and the J gene lost 8 bases, with 10 bases spanning the gap. Seattle's cohort entered during active infection and was followed longitudinally. Authors' processing steps: Estimated nucleated cell counts came from reference gene primer amplification. Here immunoSEQ multiplex PCR was the method, and the copy in TCRdb shows in-frame clones only, minus some. That table gives V, J and clone size, and the DNA gave D and trimming. The sample gives 300,000 to 400,000 clones, 86% of which show up once; under 8.5% is in the top ten. This record comes from a study of blood T cell repertoires in COVID-19. Study summary: Collection of acute and convalescent COVID-19 samples took place in the United States, Italy and Spain. From T cells, B-cell-depleted T cells, or PBMCs came the material, which was cDNA or gDNA.

V and J are TRBV7-3 and TRBJ2-1; a weak D match, TRBD1 (6 bases). The sequence was collected from a woman aged 55-69 years with COVID-19, enrolled during active disease. The sample was peripheral blood. As DNA, the CDR3 is TGTGCCAGCAGCAATACAGGGCATGAGCAGTTCTTC. This sequence encodes CASSNTGHEQFF.